This is a list of T cell receptor beta chains from one sample in a study of blood T cell repertoires in COVID-19. Only in-frame clones appear in the TCRdb table, and some are missing; sequencing was by immunoSEQ multiplex PCR. The sample shows under 250,000 clones, about 85% of them seen only once. What was sequenced was peripheral blood. Receptors were obtained from a woman aged 55-70 years with active or convalescent COVID-19. The CDR3 runs from the conserved cysteine through the conserved F or W. D genes are given only for firm matches. Part of the rows lack a size; the others show once, few, many or a class for expanded clones.

v_call,cdr3_length,j_call,clone_size,d_call,cdr3_aa,cdr3_nt
TRBV7-2,17,TRBJ1-3,once,TRBD1,CASSLQTGVYSGNTIYF,TGTGCCAGCAGCCTCCAAACAGGGGTATACTCTGGAAACACCATATATTTT
TRBV5-1,14,TRBJ1-2,few,NA,CASSLRDNYYGYTF,TGCGCCAGCAGCTTGAGGGACAACTACTATGGCTACACCTTC
TRBV5-4,15,TRBJ2-1,NA,TRBD1,CASSTWTGDYNEQFF,TGTGCCAGCAGCACGTGGACAGGGGATTACAATGAGCAGTTCTTC
TRBV23-1,18,TRBJ2-1,NA,TRBD2,CASSRKPSGACSYNEQFF,TGCGCCAGCAGTCGTAAACCCAGCGGGGCCTGCTCCTACAATGAGCAGTTCTTC
TRBV11-1,14,TRBJ2-5,NA,TRBD2,CASSPQLAYETQYF,TGTGCCAGCAGTCCTCAACTAGCGTATGAGACCCAGTACTTC
TRBV24-1,15,TRBJ1-2,NA,TRBD1,CATSDSTGQVGGYTF,TGTGCCACCAGTGATAGCACGGGACAGGTCGGTGGCTACACCTTC
TRBV5-4,14,TRBJ2-1,once,TRBD2,CASSVGTSYNEQFF,TGTGCCAGCAGCGTCGGGACTAGCTACAATGAGCAGTTCTTC
TRBV5-1,15,TRBJ2-1,NA,TRBD2,CASSPPSGRLVEQFF,TGCGCCAGCAGCCCCCCCAGCGGGAGATTAGTCGAGCAGTTCTTC
TRBV7-8,18,TRBJ1-5,NA,TRBD1,CASSPRTGGRYYNQPQHF,TGTGCCAGCAGCCCACGGACAGGCGGTCGTTATTACAATCAGCCCCAGCATTTT
TRBV9,15,TRBJ2-2,once,TRBD2,CASSVGGGVIGELFF,TGTGCCAGCAGCGTAGGCGGGGGGGTTATCGGGGAGCTGTTTTTT
TRBV19,15,TRBJ2-2,NA,TRBD2,CASSLRGAGDGELFF,TGTGCCAGTAGTCTGCGGGGAGCGGGAGACGGGGAGCTGTTTTTT
TRBV28,13,TRBJ1-2,NA,TRBD1,CASSLGTGRSYTF,TGTGCCAGCAGCCTGGGGACAGGGCGAAGCTACACCTTC
TRBV7-9,14,TRBJ1-4,NA,NA,CASSFAGSGEKLFF,TGTGCCAGCAGCTTCGCGGGGAGTGGAGAAAAACTGTTTTTT
TRBV6-6,15,TRBJ2-1,NA,NA,CASRIMEGTRNEQFF,TGTGCCAGCAGGATAATGGAGGGGACGAGGAATGAGCAGTTCTTC
TRBV14,18,TRBJ2-2,NA,NA,CASSQYRFGRANTGELFF,TGTGCCAGCAGCCAATATAGGTTCGGTCGGGCGAACACCGGGGAGCTGTTTTTT
TRBV10-3,15,TRBJ1-2,NA,NA,CAIRNQGLPNYGYTF,TGTGCCATCAGAAATCAGGGCCTCCCTAACTATGGCTACACCTTC
TRBV2,15,TRBJ1-2,NA,NA,CASRVLQRGNYGYTF,TGTGCCAGCAGGGTACTCCAGCGGGGGAACTATGGCTACACCTTC
TRBV4-1,16,TRBJ2-1,NA,TRBD2,CASSQRERLAGDLLFF,TGCGCCAGCAGCCAAAGGGAACGACTAGCGGGGGACTTGTTGTTCTTC
TRBV12-3/TRBV12-4,13,TRBJ2-5,NA,NA,CASSPGSQETQYF,TGTGCCAGCAGTCCAGGGTCTCAGGAGACCCAGTACTTC
TRBV30,15,TRBJ1-3,NA,NA,CAWSLEGGLGNTIYF,TGTGCCTGGAGCTTGGAGGGGGGGCTTGGAAACACCATATATTTT
TRBV11-2,14,TRBJ1-5,NA,NA,CASSATRGDQPQHF,TGTGCCAGCAGCGCGACGCGGGGGGATCAGCCCCAGCATTTT
TRBV6-2/TRBV6-3,14,TRBJ1-5,NA,NA,CASSYSSAGWPQHF,TGTGCCAGCAGTTACTCGTCGGCAGGTTGGCCCCAGCATTTT
TRBV2,15,TRBJ2-3,NA,NA,CASSEGSGPTDTQYF,TGTGCCAGCAGTGAAGGGAGCGGCCCCACAGATACGCAGTATTTT
TRBV7-3,15,TRBJ2-1,NA,TRBD2,CASSLLAGVPNEQFF,TGTGCCAGCAGCTTATTAGCGGGAGTTCCCAATGAGCAGTTCTTC
TRBV7-9,13,TRBJ1-5,NA,NA,CASSPNGDQPQHF,TGTGCCAGCAGCCCCAACGGGGATCAGCCCCAGCATTTT
TRBV29-1,12,TRBJ1-1,NA,NA,CSGGLGRGEAFF,TGCAGCGGGGGGTTGGGCAGAGGGGAAGCTTTCTTT
TRBV19,14,TRBJ2-5,NA,TRBD2,CASSIVPTGGPRYF,TGTGCCAGTAGTATCGTTCCGACGGGAGGGCCAAGGTACTTC
TRBV20-1,10,TRBJ2-1,NA,NA,CSAQGNEQFF,TGCAGTGCCCAGGGGAATGAGCAGTTCTTC
TRBV7-3,16,TRBJ2-2,NA,TRBD2,CASSPRTSGRDGELFF,TGTGCCAGCAGCCCCAGGACTAGCGGGAGAGACGGGGAGCTGTTTTTT
TRBV6-5,11,TRBJ2-3,NA,NA,CASSLTDTQYF,TGTGCCAGCAGCCTCACAGATACGCAGTATTTT
TRBV12-3/TRBV12-4,13,TRBJ2-7,NA,NA,CASSIDWPYEQYF,TGTGCCAGCAGTATCGACTGGCCCTACGAGCAGTACTTC
TRBV2,15,TRBJ2-6,once,NA,CASRAESSGANVLTF,TGTGCCAGCAGGGCGGAGAGCTCTGGGGCCAACGTCCTGACTTTC
TRBV5-1,16,TRBJ2-1,NA,TRBD1,CASSRKDRGPFNEQFF,TGCGCCAGCAGCAGAAAGGACAGGGGGCCTTTCAATGAGCAGTTCTTC
TRBV12-5,14,TRBJ1-1,NA,NA,CASGLAMRGREAFF,TGTGCTAGTGGTTTGGCAATGCGAGGCCGTGAAGCTTTCTTT
TRBV6-5,11,TRBJ1-1,NA,NA,CASSLQGEAFF,TGTGCCAGCAGCCTACAGGGTGAGGCTTTCTTT
TRBV18,16,TRBJ2-1,NA,NA,CASSPDGAEHYNEQFF,TGTGCCAGCTCACCAGACGGAGCGGAGCACTACAATGAGCAGTTCTTC
TRBV6-6,16,TRBJ2-7,few,TRBD1,CASSYGPGTGRGEQYF,TGTGCCAGCAGTTACGGCCCCGGGACAGGGCGGGGAGAGCAGTACTTC
TRBV3-1/TRBV3-2,16,TRBJ2-3,NA,NA,CASSQVSEGTGDTQYF,TGTGCCAGCAGCCAAGTAAGTGAAGGCACAGGGGATACGCAGTATTTT
TRBV30,15,TRBJ1-5,NA,NA,CAWSVPGGGGQPQHF,TGTGCCTGGAGTGTACCGGGGGGCGGGGGTCAGCCCCAGCATTTT
TRBV6-6,14,TRBJ1-6,NA,TRBD1,CASNPGQINSPLHF,TGTGCCAGCAACCCGGGACAGATCAATTCACCCCTCCACTTT
TRBV19,15,TRBJ1-3,NA,NA,CASSAGRETGNTIYF,TGTGCCAGTAGTGCGGGAAGAGAGACTGGAAACACCATATATTTT
TRBV28,14,TRBJ1-4,NA,TRBD1,CATRGQAFNEKLFF,TGTGCCACCAGGGGACAGGCCTTTAATGAAAAACTGTTTTTT
TRBV25-1,17,TRBJ1-6,NA,NA,CASSESTGTNYNSPLHF,TGTGCCAGCAGTGAATCAACAGGGACAAACTATAATTCACCCCTCCACTTT
TRBV5-6,14,TRBJ2-2,few,NA,CASSLYTGTGELFF,TGTGCCAGCAGCTTGTATACGGGGACCGGGGAGCTGTTTTTT
TRBV21-1,17,TRBJ2-5,NA,NA,CASSKGIRDRGPETQYF,TGTGCCAGCAGCAAAGGAATCAGGGACAGGGGTCCAGAGACCCAGTACTTC
TRBV7-8,15,TRBJ1-2,once,TRBD1,CASSPGQVLNYGYTF,TGTGCCAGCAGCCCCGGACAGGTGCTTAACTATGGCTACACCTTC
TRBV19,15,TRBJ1-5,once,NA,CASSPQGTPRQPQHF,TGTGCCAGTAGTCCACAGGGAACCCCTCGGCAGCCCCAGCATTTT
TRBV28,14,TRBJ1-4,NA,TRBD1,CASSPGQRNEKLFF,TGTGCCAGCAGCCCGGGACAGAGAAATGAAAAACTGTTTTTT
TRBV7-9,16,TRBJ1-2,NA,NA,CASSSPLARQVYGYTF,TGTGCCAGCAGCTCCCCCTTGGCGCGACAGGTCTATGGCTACACCTTC
TRBV27,15,TRBJ2-1,NA,TRBD2,CASSLRREGWNEQFF,TGTGCCAGCAGTTTACGGCGGGAGGGTTGGAATGAGCAGTTCTTC
TRBV4-1,22,TRBJ1-5,NA,NA,CASSQVLWPDLTSYPSRQPQHF,TGCGCCAGCAGCCAAGTACTGTGGCCGGACTTAACCAGCTATCCTTCAAGACAGCCCCAGCATTTT
TRBV19,17,TRBJ2-2,NA,TRBD1,CASSDQRGGPDTGELFF,TGTGCCAGTAGTGACCAGCGAGGGGGCCCGGACACCGGGGAGCTGTTTTTT
TRBV11-3,14,TRBJ2-7,NA,NA,CASSKVADSYEQYF,TGTGCCAGCAGCAAAGTAGCGGACTCCTACGAGCAGTACTTC
TRBV2,16,TRBJ2-5,NA,TRBD2,CASTPLGRGDQETQYF,TGTGCCAGCACACCCCTAGGGCGGGGGGATCAAGAGACCCAGTACTTC
TRBV2,14,TRBJ1-5,NA,NA,CASSPGNSNQPQHF,TGTGCCAGCAGTCCGGGAAATAGCAATCAGCCCCAGCATTTT
TRBV18,14,TRBJ1-4,NA,TRBD1,CASSRTGVNEKLFF,TGTGCCAGCTCACGGACAGGGGTAAATGAAAAACTGTTTTTT
TRBV5-1,18,TRBJ2-3,NA,NA,CASSLEGYGGFSTDTQYF,TGCGCCAGCAGCTTGGAGGGGTACGGGGGTTTCAGCACAGATACGCAGTATTTT
TRBV27,13,TRBJ1-5,few,NA,CASSLQINQPQHF,TGTGCCAGCAGTTTACAGATCAATCAGCCCCAGCATTTT
TRBV7-2,17,TRBJ1-2,NA,TRBD1,CASSPTGQVWSVFGYTF,TGTGCCAGCAGCCCCACGGGACAGGTTTGGTCGGTCTTTGGCTACACCTTC